The 10 T cell receptor beta chains below were found in one sample sequenced in a study of T and B cells in COVID-19 patients. BIOMED2 TRB-A/B primer pools were used in multiplex TRB PCR. TCRdb processed the multiplex PCR reads anew with MiXCR; each CDR3 protein has one entry. Of tens of thousands of distinct CDR3 sequences in the sample, more than 30% were seen once. TRB was amplified from about 240-490 ng of blood genomic DNA. Sequenced input: blood. The receptors stem from a human donor who had recovered from COVID-19.

This clonotype was counted only a few times. V is TRBV5-4 and J is TRBJ2-5; D possibly corresponds to TRBD1 (5 bases). This CDR3 is built from 16 residues. CDR1 and CDR2 (germline): SGHNT, YYREEE (reference sequence). Trimming stripped 0 bases from V and 4 bases from J, with 16 bases between. In DNA, the CDR3 is TGTGCCAGCAGCTTGGGTGACAGTGTCTATGGAGAGACCCAGTACTTC. This sequence encodes CASSLGDSVYGETQYF.

The rearrangement links TRBV5-1 to TRBJ2-1, with TRBD2 matching over 12 bases. The CDR3 runs to 17 residues. The V and J ends lost 4 bases and 7 bases, in that order; junction bases with no gene match: 12. Germline assignment: CDR1 SGHRS and CDR2 YFSETQ. The CDR3: CASSTDATSGGGNEQFF. The CDR3 DNA follows: TGCGCCAGCAGCACCGACGCGACTAGCGGGGGCGGAAATGAGCAGTTCTTC.

The chain uses TRBV24-1 and TRBJ2-3, with TRBD1 matching 8 bases. Trimming took 2 bases from V and 8 from J; bases not matched to a gene: 8. CDR3 length equals 15 residues. Germline V gives CDR1 KGHDR, CDR2 SFDVKD. CDR3 nucleotides: TGTGCCACCAGTGATTCCCGGACAGGGTTTAGTACGCAGTATTTT. It is translated as CATSDSRTGFSTQYF.

This clonotype has just a few counts. V and J are TRBV27 and TRBJ1-1; D unclear. The germline V gene encodes CDR1 MNHEY and CDR2 SMNVEV (reference sequence). The CDR3 covers 17 residues. Trimming stripped 0 bases from V and 1 base from J, with 15 bases between. This CDR3 is CASSLSNLGYSNTEAFF. In DNA, the CDR3 is TGTGCCAGCAGTTTATCCAACCTGGGATACTCGAACACTGAAGCTTTCTTT.

This clonotype was found many times. V usage is TRBV27 and J usage is TRBJ2-1, with 16 bases identical to TRBD2. CDR1 and CDR2 from the germline V gene are MNHEY and SMNVEV (reference sequence). Trimming removed 10 bases from V and 9 bases from J; junction bases left unmatched: 9. The CDR3 contains 15 residues. CDR3 nucleotide sequence: TGTGCCACCGCTCCGGGACTAGCGGGGGGGGCTGAGCAGTTCTTC. Translation: CATAPGLAGGAEQFF.

This clonotype ranks as medium-sized. The CDR3 loop is CASSGTTAGANVLTF. The DNA for the CDR3 is TGTGCCAGCAGTGGGACGACCGCTGGGGCCAACGTCCTGACTTTC. The chain is built from TRBV6-5 and TRBJ2-6; either TRBD1 or TRBD2 may supply D (5 bases each). Trimming shortened V by 5 bases and J by 2 bases, and 10 bases separated the two germline ends. CDR1 and CDR2 (germline): MNHEY, SVGAGI. This CDR3 region has 15 residues.

There are many counts of this clonotype. The chain recombines TRBV6-5 with TRBJ1-6; TRBD1 is a possible D gene (5 bases). CDR3 length equals 14 residues. Germline V gives CDR1 MNHEY, CDR2 SVGAGI. V shed 7 bases and J shed 9 bases, with 16 bases lying between them. CDR3 sequence: CASTRDGLRSPLHF. CDR3 DNA sequence: TGTGCCAGCACTAGGGACGGGCTTCGTTCACCCCTCCACTTT.

This chain links TRBV5-1 with TRBJ1-6; no reliable D call. Trimming removed 1 base at V and 5 bases at J, with 7 bases between. This CDR3 comprises 14 residues. Germline lookup yields CDR1 SGHRS and CDR2 YFSETQ. The CDR3 loop is CASSLLQDNSPLHF. As DNA, the CDR3 is TGCGCCAGCAGCTTGCTGCAGGATAATTCACCCCTCCACTTT.

V and J are TRBV5-1 and TRBJ1-6; TRBD1 might be the D (6 bases). The V gene's germline CDR1 is SGHRS and CDR2 YFSETQ. Trimming left V 4 bases short and J 5 bases short, with 16 bases between. The CDR3 runs 16 residues. The CDR3 bases are TGCGCCAGCAGCACGAGGGCTACAGGGAATAATTCACCCCTCCACTTT. Its translation: CASSTRATGNNSPLHF. Full variable domain (rest looked up from reference TRBV5-1 and TRBJ1-6): KAGVTQTPRYLIKTRGQQVTLSCSPISGHRSVSWYQQTPGQGLQFLFEYFSETQRNKGNFPGRFSGRQFSNSRSEMNVSTLELGDSALYLCASSTRATGNNSPLHFGNGTRLTVT.

This clonotype was observed at least ten times. This sequence joins TRBV30 and TRBJ2-7; TRBD1 aligns across 9 bases. Trimming removed 4 bases from V and 1 base from J; junction bases left unmatched: 5. Germline assignment: CDR1 GTSNPN and CDR2 SVGIG (reference sequence). This CDR3 is 14 amino acids long. CDR3 nucleotide sequence: TGTGCCTGGATTGGGGACAGGGCGTCCTACGAGCAGTACTTC. Protein sequence: CAWIGDRASYEQYF. Looking up the rest from reference TRBV30 and TRBJ2-7 gives the full variable domain: SQTIHQWPATLVQPVGSPLSLECTVEGTSNPNLYWYRQAAGRGLQLLFYSVGIGQISSEVPQNLSASRPQDRQFILSSKKLLLSDSGFYLCAWIGDRASYEQYFGPGTRLTVT.